The clone carrying this TCR beta chain was recorded many times. The data belong to a study of T cells in Graves' hyperthyroidism and ophthalmopathy. The investigators amplified TCR beta CDR3 regions from RNA transcripts. The HTBI primer set was used in a first-round RT-PCR of the TCR CDR3. One entry per CDR3 protein results from TCRdb running MiXCR on the multiplex PCR reads. Among roughly 290,000 distinct CDR3 sequences listed, about an eighth were seen once. CDR3 length: 10 residues. Trimming shortened V by 0 bases and J by 4 bases, and 0 bases separated the two germline ends. Germline values: CDR1 GTSNPN, CDR2 SVGIG (reference sequence). PBMCs stemmed from around 10 ml fresh peripheral blood.

This rearrangement joins TRBV30 to TRBJ2-5; D is ambiguous. Material: blood. This sequence was found in a woman between 40 and 50 years old with Graves' hyperthyroidism. The CDR3 loop is CAWSVETQYF. CDR3 DNA: TGTGCCTGGAGTGTAGAGACCCAGTACTTC. The full variable domain, completed using reference TRBV30 and TRBJ2-5, is SQTIHQWPATLVQPVGSPLSLECTVEGTSNPNLYWYRQAAGRGLQLLFYSVGIGQISSEVPQNLSASRPQDRQFILSSKKLLLSDSGFYLCAWSVETQYFGPGTRLLVL.